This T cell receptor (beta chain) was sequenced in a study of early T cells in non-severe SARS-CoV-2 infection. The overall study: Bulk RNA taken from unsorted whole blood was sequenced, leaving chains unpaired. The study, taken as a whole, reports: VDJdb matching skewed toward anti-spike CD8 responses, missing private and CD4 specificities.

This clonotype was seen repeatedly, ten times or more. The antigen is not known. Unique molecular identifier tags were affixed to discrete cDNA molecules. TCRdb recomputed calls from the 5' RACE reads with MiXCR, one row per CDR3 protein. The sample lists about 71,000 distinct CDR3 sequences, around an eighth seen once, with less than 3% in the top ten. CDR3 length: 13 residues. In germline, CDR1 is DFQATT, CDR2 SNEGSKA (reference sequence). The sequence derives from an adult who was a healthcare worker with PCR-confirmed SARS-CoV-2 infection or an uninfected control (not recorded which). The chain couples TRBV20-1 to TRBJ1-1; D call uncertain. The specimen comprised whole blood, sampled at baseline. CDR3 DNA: TGCAGCCCAATCCGAGAAGTTGGGACTGAAGCTTTCTTT. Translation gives CSPIREVGTEAFF.